This T cell receptor (beta chain) was captured by sequencing in a study of blood T cell repertoires in COVID-19. Study at large: Both acute and convalescent COVID-19 samples were obtained from the United States, Italy and Spain. PBMCs, B-cell-depleted T cells, or T cells provided the cDNA or gDNA that made up the material.

There are 16 residues in the CDR3. Germline CDR1 SGHAT, CDR2 FQNNGV. J lost 12 bases, V lost 4 bases, and 13 bases had no gene match. Authors' methods: Estimation of nucleated cell counts was performed using reference gene primer amplification. Some clones are missing from TCRdb's copy, which holds only in-frame ones; the method was immunoSEQ multiplex PCR. D and trimming were read from the DNA, whereas the V and J calls and clone size are those reported in that table. This sample carries about 87,000 clones, roughly 76% of them seen once, and the ten largest clones take approximately 15%. The TCR originated in a woman at least 80 years old with active or convalescent COVID-19. This sequence joins TRBV11-2 and TRBJ2-1, with TRBD1 matching 12 bases. What was sequenced was peripheral blood. Written as DNA, the CDR3 is TGTGCCAGCAGCTCAGAGGGACAGGGGGCGGCGGATGGGCAGTTCTTC. Translation: CASSSEGQGAADGQFF.